What follows are 11 T cell receptor beta chains derived from one specimen sequenced in a study of cytomegalovirus exposure and HLA in healthy donors. The PCR was carried out with 60 Vbeta primers and 13 Jbeta primers. Measured with immunoSEQ multiplex PCR; TCRdb has only the in-frame clones, and not every one. The data hold about 190,000 clones, with 84% observed a single time. Sequenced input: PBMCs. The source of these receptors is a woman aged 45-59 years in good health and CMV-seropositive.

The V gene is TRBV6-6, the J gene TRBJ2-6; TRBD2 might be the D (7 bases). The CDR3 spans 14 residues. Per germline, CDR1 MNHNY and CDR2 SVGAGI (reference sequence). V shed 6 bases and J shed 4 bases, with 10 bases lying between them. CDR3 protein: CASRRGAGANVLTF. The DNA of the CDR3 is TGTGCCAGCAGACGGGGGGCCGGGGCCAACGTCCTGACTTTC.

V gene TRBV19 combines with J gene TRBJ2-5; 9 bases are a match to TRBD2. This CDR3 spans 15 amino acids. The V gene's germline CDR1 is LNHDA and CDR2 SQIVND (reference sequence). J was trimmed by 3 bases and V by 3 bases; bases with no gene match: 5. The DNA for the CDR3 is TGTGCCAGTAGTATCCTAGCGGGGTTCGAAGAGACCCAGTACTTC. Its translation: CASSILAGFEETQYF.

The rearrangement uses TRBV5-1 and TRBJ1-5; D uncertain. Trimming stripped 0 bases from V and 5 bases from J, with 12 bases between. Germline-derived CDR1 and CDR2 are SGHRS and YFSETQ. There are 15 residues in the CDR3. In DNA form, the CDR3 reads TGCGCCAGCAGCTTGGGGCCAGAATTTTATCAGCCCCAGCATTTT. Its protein product is CASSLGPEFYQPQHF.

This clone was counted only a few times. The chain couples TRBV2 to TRBJ1-4; D is perhaps TRBD1 (6 bases). Trimming stripped 4 bases from V and 8 bases from J, with 11 bases between. The CDR3 extends over 13 amino acids. Looked up from germline, CDR1 is SNHLY and CDR2 is FYNNEI. The CDR3 region has the DNA TGTGCCAGCAGTGGGGGGGGCGGGGAAAAACTGTTTTTT. This translates into CASSGGGGEKLFF.

The V gene is TRBV6-1, the J gene TRBJ1-2; possibly TRBD1 for D (6 bases). In germline, CDR1 is MNHNS, CDR2 SASEGT. This CDR3 is 13 amino acids long. Trimming removed 5 bases at V and 3 bases at J, with 10 bases between. For the CDR3, the DNA is TGTGCCAGCAGTCCGGGACACGACTATGGCTACACCTTC. Its protein product is CASSPGHDYGYTF.

The chain couples TRBV10-3 to TRBJ2-7, with D perhaps TRBD2 (7 bases). This CDR3 is 14 amino acids long. Per germline, CDR1 ENHRY and CDR2 SYGVKD. Trimming took off 2 bases at V and 7 bases at J, with 15 bases between the two ends. The CDR3 bases are TGTGCCATCAGTGAGGTGGCGGGGGCGAGAGAGCAGTACTTC. Translated, it gives CAISEVAGAREQYF.

The genes are TRBV10-3 and TRBJ1-1; 10 nucleotides line up with TRBD1. Trimming removed 2 bases from V and 4 bases from J; junction bases left unmatched: 7. The germline gives CDR1 ENHRY, CDR2 SYGVKD. The CDR3 is 16 amino acids. CDR3 nucleotide sequence: TGTGCCATCAGTGAGCTCCAGGGACAGGGGAGCACTGAAGCTTTCTTT. Protein: CAISELQGQGSTEAFF.

This rearrangement joins TRBV6-5 to TRBJ1-6, with 9 bases lining up with TRBD1. The CDR3 length is 13 residues. Germline V gene data show CDR1 as MNHEY and CDR2 as SVGAGI. V shed 8 bases and J 5 bases; nucleotides not matched to a gene: 1. The CDR3 loop is CASGTGNNSPLHF. In DNA form, the CDR3 reads TGTGCCAGCGGGACAGGGAATAATTCACCCCTCCACTTT.

This chain uses TRBV29-1 with TRBJ2-7; TRBD1 matches 7 bases. Germline-derived CDR1 and CDR2 are SQVTM and ANQGSEA. The junction had 11 bases not matched to a gene; V was cut back by 7 bases and J by 2 bases. This CDR3 is 14 amino acids long. CDR3 residues: CSAPQGPGAYEQYF. Written as DNA, the CDR3 is TGCAGCGCACCACAGGGGCCCGGTGCCTACGAGCAGTACTTC.

The CDR3 reads CASSPPRGGSYNEQFF. DNA for the CDR3: TGTGCCAGCAGCCCACCGCGGGGGGGCTCCTACAATGAGCAGTTCTTC. The rearrangement links TRBV7-8 to TRBJ2-1; 9 bases line up with TRBD2. This CDR3 region has 16 residues. Germline V gene lookup returns CDR1 SGHVS and CDR2 FQNEAQ. V was clipped by 5 bases and J by 0 bases; unmatched bases: 5. Together with reference TRBV7-8 and TRBJ2-1, the CDR3 gives the full variable domain: GAGVSQSPRYKVAKRGQDVALRCDPISGHVSLFWYQQALGQGPEFLTYFQNEAQLDKSGLPSDRFFAERPEGSVSTLKIQRTQQEDSAVYLCASSPPRGGSYNEQFFGPGTRLTVL.

The V call is TRBV4-3, the J call TRBJ2-7, with D tentatively TRBD2 (7 bases). V was clipped by 0 bases and J by 4 bases, with 16 bases between them. The germline CDR1 and CDR2 sequences are LGHNA and YSLEER. The CDR3 runs 16 residues. The CDR3, as DNA: TGCGCCAGCAGCCAAGATATAACAGGGAGGGGGTACGAGCAGTACTTC. As protein: CASSQDITGRGYEQYF.